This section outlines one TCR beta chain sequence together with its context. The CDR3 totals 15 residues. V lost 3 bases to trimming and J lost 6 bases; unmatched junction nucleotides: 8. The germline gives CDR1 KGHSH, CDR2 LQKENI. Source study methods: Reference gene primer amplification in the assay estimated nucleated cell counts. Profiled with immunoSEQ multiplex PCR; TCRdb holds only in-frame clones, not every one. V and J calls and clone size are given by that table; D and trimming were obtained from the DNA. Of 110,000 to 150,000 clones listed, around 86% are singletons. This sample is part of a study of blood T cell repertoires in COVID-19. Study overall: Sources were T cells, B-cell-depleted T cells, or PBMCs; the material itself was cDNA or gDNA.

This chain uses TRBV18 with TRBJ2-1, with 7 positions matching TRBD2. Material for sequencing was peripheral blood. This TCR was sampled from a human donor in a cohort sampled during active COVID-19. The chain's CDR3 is CASSPGGEGSNEQFF. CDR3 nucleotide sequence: TGTGCCAGCTCACCGGGGGGGGAAGGCAGCAATGAGCAGTTCTTC. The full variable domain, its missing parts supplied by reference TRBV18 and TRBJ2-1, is NAGVMQNPRHLVRRRGQEARLRCSPMKGHSHVYWYRQLPEEGLKFMVYLQKENIIDESGMPKERFSAEFPKEGPSILRIQQVVRGDSAAYFCASSPGGEGSNEQFFGPGTRLTVL.